This entry lists 21 T cell receptor beta chains sequenced from one sample in a study of human T cells and chemical hapten exposure. The time point here: patch test 1, 2 weeks after DPC sensitization. Treatment: therapeutic diphenylcyclopropenone sensitization with weekly scalp DPC. Via MiXCR, TCRdb re-called the RACE reads, giving one row per CDR3 protein. The data hold some 380,000 distinct CDR3 sequences, with 4.8% observed a single time. Sample: whole blood, taken in connection with sensitization to the hapten diphenylcyclopropenone (DPC). The receptor source for this set is a woman in her fifties or sixties with alopecia areata. Some clones in this sample may be carry-over from other donors' samples.

The chain employs TRBV6-5 and TRBJ2-3; D is ambiguous. The germline V and J ends were trimmed by 6 bases and 4 bases, with 11 bases remaining between them. This CDR3 has 13 residues. Germline V gene data show CDR1 as MNHEY and CDR2 as SVGAGI. CDR3 in amino acids: CASSPTWPDTQYF. The DNA for the CDR3 is TGTGCCAGCAGCCCCACCTGGCCAGATACGCAGTATTTT.

This clonotype was observed many times. V is TRBV29-1 and J is TRBJ1-1; D not resolved. The CDR3 is made up of 12 amino acids. Trimming left V 0 bases short and J 6 bases short, with 8 bases between. Germline values: CDR1 SQVTM, CDR2 ANQGSEA. The CDR3 DNA sequence: TGCAGCGTTGAAGATCTGGGAGCTGAAGCTTTCTTT. It encodes CSVEDLGAEAFF.

V gene TRBV4-2 combines with J gene TRBJ1-5; a weak D match, TRBD1 (6 bases). This CDR3 is 15 amino acids long. CDR1 and CDR2 (germline): LGHNA, YNFKEQ. The V end was cut by 1 base, the J end by 3 bases, with 10 bases between. The CDR3 coding sequence is TGTGCCAGCAGCCAAGTGGCAGGGGACAATCAGCCCCAGCATTTT. Translation gives CASSQVAGDNQPQHF.

The table lists this clonotype with many counts. CDR3 sequence (DNA): TGCAGCGTTGAACCCCGGGATGGCAATGAGCAGTTCTTC. The encoded protein is CSVEPRDGNEQFF. The rearrangement uses TRBV29-1 and TRBJ2-1; D may be TRBD2 (5 bases). CDR1 and CDR2 (germline): SQVTM, ANQGSEA. This CDR3 spans 13 amino acids. V lost 2 bases to trimming and J lost 6 bases, with 11 bases between them.

At least ten counts were recorded for this clonotype. The rearrangement uses TRBV3-1 and TRBJ2-2; no firm D call. From germline, CDR1 is LGHDT and CDR2 YNNKEL (reference sequence). Trimming removed 2 bases at V and 1 base at J, with 5 bases between. The CDR3 spans 14 residues. The CDR3 sequence is CASSQLGNTGELFF. The CDR3 bases are TGTGCCAGCAGCCAACTGGGGAACACCGGGGAGCTGTTTTTT.

This clonotype came up many times. The J gene is TRBJ1-1, the V gene TRBV24-1; D remains ambiguous. The CDR3 spans 13 residues. Germline V CDR1 and CDR2: KGHDR, SFDVKD. V was pared by 8 bases and J by 1 base, with 10 bases between. This CDR3 reads CATNGSENTEAFF. The CDR3 DNA reads TGTGCCACCAACGGGAGCGAGAACACTGAAGCTTTCTTT.

At least ten counts were recorded for this clonotype. V and J are TRBV7-3 and TRBJ1-1, with unresolved D. The CDR3 is made up of 14 amino acids. In germline, CDR1 is SGHTA, CDR2 FQGTGA. Trimming took 5 bases from V and 0 from J, leaving 10 bases between them. Written as DNA, the CDR3 is TGTGCCAGCAGCCCAAGTATCATGAACACTGAAGCTTTCTTT. Translation: CASSPSIMNTEAFF.

Turning to this clonotype: Since a much larger clone is just one base distant, this may be a read error. The rearrangement uses TRBV29-1 and TRBJ1-4; D gene ambiguous. The CDR3 contains 13 residues. The germline V gene encodes CDR1 SQVTM and CDR2 ANQGSEA. V dropped 1 base and J dropped 5 bases, with 8 bases sitting between them. The CDR3 loop reads CSVEVGSNEKLFF. The CDR3 DNA sequence: TGCAGCGTTGAAGTAGGGTCAAATGAAAAACTGTTTTTT.

This chain connects TRBV20-1 to TRBJ1-5; 7 bases line up with TRBD1. Losses at the gene ends were 3 bases for V and 3 bases for J; bases not matched to a gene: 8. The CDR3 is 15 residues long. The germline V gene has CDR1 DFQATT and CDR2 SNEGSKA (reference sequence). Here the CDR3 reads CSASLDRPFNQPQHF. DNA of the CDR3: TGCAGTGCTAGTTTGGACAGGCCTTTCAATCAGCCCCAGCATTTT.

This clonotype has a count of ten or more. The rearrangement joins TRBV13 to TRBJ1-1; D perhaps matches TRBD1 (6 bases). Trimming took 0 bases from V and 0 from J, leaving 8 bases between them. The CDR3 consists of 15 residues. Germline values: CDR1 PRHDT, CDR2 FYEKMQ (reference sequence). The CDR3: CASSLGTGLNTEAFF. In nucleotides, the CDR3 is TGTGCCAGCAGCTTAGGGACAGGTCTGAACACTGAAGCTTTCTTT.

This clonotype was counted many times. This chain links TRBV18 with TRBJ1-2; 8 nucleotides match TRBD1. Germline CDR1 is KGHSH and CDR2 is LQKENI. The CDR3 extends over 15 amino acids. V gave up 0 bases and J gave up 4 bases; unmatched junction bases: 4. CDR3 sequence reads: CASSPPGQGSYGYTF. Here the CDR3 DNA reads TGTGCCAGCTCACCACCTGGACAGGGAAGCTATGGCTACACCTTC.

There are many counts of this clonotype. V and J are TRBV20-1 and TRBJ1-4; 8 nucleotides agree with TRBD1. This CDR3 comprises 14 residues. Per the germline V gene, CDR1 is DFQATT and CDR2 is SNEGSKA (reference sequence). After removal of 3 bases from V and 8 bases from J, the junction contained 8 bases not matched to a gene. In nucleotides, the CDR3 is TGCAGTGCTAGCGGACAGGGAAGGAGCGAAAAACTGTTTTTT. Its protein product is CSASGQGRSEKLFF.

This clonotype was counted many times. The rearrangement joins TRBV29-1 to TRBJ2-3, with 8 nucleotides matching TRBD2. V shed 6 bases and J 4 bases; nucleotides not matched to a gene: 18. Germline CDR1 reads SQVTM; CDR2 reads ANQGSEA. The CDR3 runs 17 residues. DNA of the CDR3: TGCAGCGTCGGCGCTTTACTCGGGGGGGGCCGGTCAGATACGCAGTATTTT. Amino acids: CSVGALLGGGRSDTQYF.

In this sample, this clonotype turned up many times. This sequence joins TRBV7-2 and TRBJ2-2; 10 nucleotides match TRBD2. Germline loops: CDR1 SGHTA, CDR2 FQGNSA. V was pared by 5 bases and J by 4 bases, with 4 bases of the junction left unmatched. The CDR3 extends over 15 amino acids. The chain's CDR3 is CASSNLAGVTGELFF. As DNA, the CDR3 is TGTGCCAGCAGCAATCTAGCGGGAGTCACCGGGGAGCTGTTTTTT.

CDR3 sequence (DNA): TGTGCCAGCAGCCTTACCGGGGGCCTGGGGGATACGCAGTATTTT. Amino acid sequence: CASSLTGGLGDTQYF. The rearrangement joins TRBV7-6 to TRBJ2-3; D may correspond to TRBD1 or TRBD2 (6 bases each). Trimming left V 5 bases short and J 6 bases short, with 18 bases between. Germline lookup yields CDR1 SGHVS and CDR2 FNYEAQ. The CDR3 spans 15 residues.

The chain uses TRBV6-1 and TRBJ2-2; the D call may be TRBD1 or TRBD2 (7 bases each). Germline loops: CDR1 MNHNS, CDR2 SASEGT. The length of the CDR3 is 14 residues. Between the trimmed V and J ends, which lost 8 bases and 6 bases, there was a span of 16 bases. CDR3 protein: CASGLTGRAGELFF. The CDR3, as DNA: TGTGCCAGCGGATTGACAGGGAGGGCCGGGGAGCTGTTTTTT.

The V gene is TRBV20-1, the J gene TRBJ2-7; 10 bases match TRBD1. Looked up from germline, CDR1 is DFQATT and CDR2 is SNEGSKA (reference sequence). The V segment lost 6 bases and the J segment 3 bases; nucleotides outside the gene matches: 8. CDR3 size: 14 residues. The CDR3 sequence is CSASHRDRGYEQYF. The CDR3 nucleotides are TGCAGTGCCTCCCATCGGGACAGGGGCTACGAGCAGTACTTC.

The sample holds a few counts of this clonotype. The CDR3 nucleotides are TGTGCCTGGAGTCAGCAGGGGAACACTGAAGCTTTCTTT. Translated: CAWSQQGNTEAFF. V gene TRBV30 combines with J gene TRBJ1-1; a possible D gene is TRBD1 (5 bases). V shed 2 bases and J shed 1 base, with 8 bases lying between them. The CDR3 sequence is 13 residues long. The germline V gene encodes CDR1 GTSNPN and CDR2 SVGIG (reference sequence). Combining the CDR3 with reference TRBV30 and TRBJ1-1 gives the whole variable domain SQTIHQWPATLVQPVGSPLSLECTVEGTSNPNLYWYRQAAGRGLQLLFYSVGIGQISSEVPQNLSASRPQDRQFILSSKKLLLSDSGFYLCAWSQQGNTEAFFGQGTRLTVV.

Remarks on this clonotype: This may be a read error: a much more frequent sequence differs by one nucleotide. This rearrangement joins TRBV20-1 to TRBJ1-1, with 9 bases that match TRBD1. The ends lost 2 bases at V and 3 bases at J; junction bases unmatched: 7. The germline V gene encodes CDR1 DFQATT and CDR2 SNEGSKA (reference sequence). This CDR3 comprises 15 residues. The CDR3 is CSARSRTGVDTEAFF. CDR3 sequence (DNA): TGCAGTGCTAGATCTAGGACAGGGGTGGACACTGAAGCTTTCTTT.

This clonotype was observed at least ten times. CDR3: CSVGSGPGELFF. CDR3 DNA sequence: TGCAGCGTTGGTTCGGGACCCGGGGAGCTGTTTTTT. The rearrangement joins TRBV29-1 to TRBJ2-2; D tentatively reads TRBD1 or TRBD2 (5 bases each). Per the germline V gene, CDR1 is SQVTM and CDR2 is ANQGSEA. V dropped 4 bases and J dropped 6 bases, with 9 bases sitting between them. CDR3 length equals 12 residues.

This clonotype occurred a few times. This sequence joins TRBV7-9 and TRBJ2-1, with 10 bases identical to TRBD2. The J segment lost 7 bases and the V segment lost 2 bases, leaving 14 bases of the junction unmatched. Germline V gene sequence: CDR1 SEHNR, CDR2 FQNEAQ (reference sequence). The CDR3 totals 18 residues. This chain's CDR3 is CASSLPHRLAGLGNEQFF. CDR3 nucleotide sequence: TGTGCCAGCAGCTTACCCCACCGACTAGCGGGCCTGGGTAATGAGCAGTTCTTC. The variable domain in full, completed from reference TRBV7-9 and TRBJ2-1, reads DTGVSQNPRHKITKRGQNVTFRCDPISEHNRLYWYRQTLGQGPEFLTYFQNEAQLEKSRLLSDRFSAERPKGSFSTLEIQRTEQGDSAMYLCASSLPHRLAGLGNEQFFGPGTRLTVL.